Presented here are 26 T cell receptor beta chains from one specimen sequenced in a study of CD8 T cells in ankylosing spondylitis. MiXCR was run by TCRdb on the 5' RACE reads, yielding one entry per CDR3 protein. The sample includes around 340,000 distinct CDR3 sequences, 20% to 25% seen only once; the top ten take approximately 14%. The sample consisted of blood, either unsorted or a sorted T cell fraction (not recorded which). These receptors were obtained from a male donor with ankylosing spondylitis or in good health (not recorded which).

This clonotype was seen a handful of times. The chain uses TRBV3-1 and TRBJ2-3; D not resolved. Germline V gene data show CDR1 as LGHDT and CDR2 as YNNKEL (reference sequence). The germline V and J ends were trimmed by 0 bases and 2 bases, with 9 bases remaining between them. There are 15 residues in the CDR3. The CDR3 sequence is CASSQEWRITDTQYF. CDR3 coding DNA: TGTGCCAGCAGCCAAGAGTGGCGGATCACAGATACGCAGTATTTT.

This clonotype was seen only a few times. In nucleotides, the CDR3 is TGTGCCAGTCTCGACGGTTGGGCCGTCGACACCGGGGAGCTGTTTTTT. This gives the protein CASLDGWAVDTGELFF. The chain carries TRBV7-2 and TRBJ2-2; unclear D gene. Germline CDR1 and CDR2: SGHTA and FQGNSA. This CDR3 has 16 residues. V was shortened by 9 bases and J by 3 bases, with 20 bases between the two germline ends.

The table lists this clonotype with a count of one. The rearrangement joins TRBV5-1 to TRBJ2-3; 8 bases fit TRBD2. Per germline, CDR1 SGHRS and CDR2 YFSETQ. The CDR3 has 16 residues. The ends lost 0 bases at V and 1 base at J; junction bases unmatched: 4. This chain's CDR3 is CASSLDPAGGTDTQYF. In DNA form, the CDR3 reads TGCGCCAGCAGCTTGGACCCAGCGGGGGGCACAGATACGCAGTATTTT.

This chain joins TRBV7-9 and TRBJ1-1; 7 bases are shared with TRBD1. Germline V gene sequence: CDR1 SEHNR, CDR2 FQNEAQ (reference sequence). The junction had 7 bases not matched to a gene; V was cut back by 5 bases and J by 1 base. This CDR3 has 15 residues. DNA for the CDR3: TGTGCCAGCAGCCCCCCGGGACAGCCGAACACTGAAGCTTTCTTT. Its protein is CASSPPGQPNTEAFF.

This clonotype was counted a few times. The chain joins TRBV28 to TRBJ2-2; 9 nucleotides line up with TRBD2. This CDR3 contains 17 residues. The germline CDR1 and CDR2 sequences are MDHEN and SYDVKM. Unmatched junction bases numbered 9, after V lost 4 bases and J lost 3 bases. The CDR3 sequence is CASSSVSGGTHTGELFF. The CDR3 nucleotides are TGTGCCAGCAGTTCCGTGAGCGGGGGGACTCACACCGGGGAGCTGTTTTTT.

This clonotype was detected only a few times. This chain uses TRBV10-3 with TRBJ1-1; D call uncertain. The CDR3 is 13 amino acids. The germline V and J ends were trimmed by 10 bases and 0 bases, with 12 bases remaining between them. The germline gives CDR1 ENHRY, CDR2 SYGVKD. In DNA, the CDR3 is TGTGCCACTTTCCCACAGCTGAACACTGAAGCTTTCTTT. It translates to CATFPQLNTEAFF.

The V call is TRBV2, the J call TRBJ2-5; 8 positions agree with TRBD2. The CDR3 consists of 15 residues. CDR1 SNHLY and CDR2 FYNNEI come from the germline V gene. V gave up 5 bases and J gave up 5 bases; unmatched junction bases: 10. This CDR3 reads CASSPGTSSTETQYF. CDR3 sequence (DNA): TGTGCCAGCAGTCCCGGGACTAGTTCGACGGAGACCCAGTACTTC.

The rearrangement links TRBV9 to TRBJ2-7; 9 nucleotides align to TRBD1. Looked up from germline, CDR1 is SGDLS and CDR2 is YYNGEE. The CDR3 extends over 14 amino acids. V lost 3 bases, J lost 7 bases, and 8 bases stayed unmatched. In nucleotides, the CDR3 is TGTGCCAGCAGCGCGTCTGACAGGGGGTATGAGCAGTACTTC. Protein sequence: CASSASDRGYEQYF.

The chain uses TRBV4-1 and TRBJ2-7; 8 positions agree with TRBD1. V gave up 4 bases and J gave up 1 base; unmatched junction bases: 9. CDR3 length: 16 amino acids. The germline V gene encodes CDR1 MGHRA and CDR2 YSYEKL. The CDR3 DNA sequence: TGCGCCAGCAGCCGAACCGGGACAGGCGAATCCTACGAGCAGTACTTC. Amino acid sequence: CASSRTGTGESYEQYF.

This clonotype has a handful of counts. The chain employs TRBV4-1 and TRBJ2-1; 8 bases align to TRBD2. CDR1 and CDR2 from the germline V gene are MGHRA and YSYEKL. This CDR3 contains 17 residues. The V gene end was trimmed by 3 bases and the J gene end by 1 base; junction bases not matched to a gene: 8. The CDR3 DNA reads as TGCGCCAGCAGCCAGCCCCCGGCTAGCGGGTCCTACAATGAGCAGTTCTTC. Its protein product is CASSQPPASGSYNEQFF.

This clonotype appeared once. V usage is TRBV12-3 or TRBV12-4 and J usage is TRBJ2-5; D may be TRBD2 (5 bases). The CDR3 sequence is 17 residues long. Trimming removed 6 bases from V and 2 bases from J, with 22 bases in between. In DNA, the CDR3 is TGTGCCAGCAGCTCTACCCCCCCAGGACGGGGTCAAGAGACCCAGTACTTC. Its protein is CASSSTPPGRGQETQYF.

In this sample, this clonotype turned up a few times. The chain recombines TRBV12-3 or TRBV12-4 with TRBJ2-7, with D maybe TRBD2 (6 bases). Trimming took off 1 base at V and 1 base at J, with 17 bases between the two ends. The CDR3 consists of 17 residues. The CDR3 region is CASSLGIGAGTSYEQYF. The DNA of the CDR3 is TGTGCCAGCAGTTTAGGAATTGGGGCAGGGACTTCCTACGAGCAGTACTTC.

The chain combines TRBV6-1 with TRBJ2-3, with D perhaps matching TRBD2 (5 bases). The V end was cut by 6 bases, the J end by 6 bases, with 13 bases between. Germline V gene data show CDR1 as MNHNS and CDR2 as SASEGT. The CDR3 is made up of 13 amino acids. For the CDR3, the DNA is TGTGCCAGCAGCCTCCTCGGGGAGGATACGCAGTATTTT. This codes for CASSLLGEDTQYF.

The chain carries TRBV7-9 and TRBJ2-7; no clear D gene. Germline V lookup: CDR1 SEHNR, CDR2 FQNEAQ (reference sequence). The V and J ends lost 6 bases and 12 bases respectively, with 21 bases between them. The length of the CDR3 is 13 residues. CDR3 in DNA: TGTGCCAGCAGTGACCGGCGGCCTGAGCTGGTGTACTTC. It is translated as CASSDRRPELVYF.

Only a few counts were recorded for this clonotype. The rearrangement joins TRBV10-3 to TRBJ2-7; D possibly corresponds to TRBD1 (5 bases). V gave up 2 bases and J gave up 3 bases, with 5 bases separating them. Germline V gene lookup returns CDR1 ENHRY and CDR2 SYGVKD. CDR3 length: 12 amino acids. CDR3 DNA: TGTGCCATCAGTGAGGACAGCTACGAGCAGTACTTC. It encodes CAISEDSYEQYF.

The table lists this clonotype with a few counts. V gene TRBV24-1 combines with J gene TRBJ2-2; D call uncertain. The V gene lost 5 bases and the J gene lost 5 bases, with 5 bases spanning the gap. The CDR3 is made up of 12 amino acids. Germline CDR1 is KGHDR and CDR2 is SFDVKD. The CDR3: CATSVRTGELFF. The CDR3 nucleotides read TGTGCCACCAGTGTAAGGACCGGGGAGCTGTTTTTT.

This clonotype was seen only a few times. The chain is built from TRBV14 and TRBJ1-4; D is uncertain. Germline V gives CDR1 SGHDN, CDR2 FVKESK. This CDR3 comprises 15 residues. Trimming stripped 4 bases from V and 8 bases from J, with 17 bases between. CDR3 DNA sequence: TGTGCCAGCAGCCGAAGATCCAGCGGATACGAAAAACTGTTTTTT. The encoded protein is CASSRRSSGYEKLFF.

The chain couples TRBV29-1 to TRBJ2-2; tentative D call: TRBD2 (5 bases). V was pared by 4 bases and J by 4 bases, with 10 bases between. Germline V gene sequence: CDR1 SQVTM, CDR2 ANQGSEA. The CDR3 loop spans 13 amino acids. The CDR3 nucleotides are TGCAGCGTTGTTGTTGCGGGCACCGGGGAGCTGTTTTTT. Translating gives CSVVVAGTGELFF.

The genes are TRBV12-3 or TRBV12-4 and TRBJ1-1; possible D gene TRBD1, 5 bases. The CDR3 contains 14 residues. The ends were cut back, 3 bases at V and 0 bases at J, with 8 bases in the middle. The CDR3 protein is CASSFGAVNTEAFF. The CDR3 nucleotides read TGTGCCAGCAGTTTCGGGGCAGTGAACACTGAAGCTTTCTTT.

The rearrangement uses TRBV28 and TRBJ2-7; perhaps TRBD1 as D (7 bases). The CDR3 sequence is 14 residues long. Germline assignment: CDR1 MDHEN and CDR2 SYDVKM. Trimming left V 7 bases short and J 4 bases short, with 17 bases between. The CDR3 is CASIGGTVSYEQYF. The CDR3 region has the DNA TGTGCCAGCATCGGCGGGACAGTTTCTTACGAGCAGTACTTC.

A few counts support this clonotype. The chain employs TRBV12-3 or TRBV12-4 and TRBJ2-1; 7 bases match TRBD1. The CDR3 extends over 13 amino acids. V was pared by 4 bases and J by 4 bases, with 1 base of the junction left unmatched. The CDR3 sequence is CASSYRGYNEQFF. The CDR3 DNA reads TGTGCCAGCAGTTACAGGGGATACAATGAGCAGTTCTTC.

This clonotype was observed a handful of times. Written as DNA, the CDR3 is TGTGCCAGCAGTGAGGACAGGGTTTGGGAGACCCAGTACTTC. Translating it yields CASSEDRVWETQYF. V usage is TRBV7-9 and J usage is TRBJ2-5, with 8 bases fitting TRBD1. The CDR3 has 14 amino acids. Germline assignment: CDR1 SEHNR and CDR2 FQNEAQ (reference sequence). J was trimmed by 5 bases and V by 6 bases; bases with no gene match: 8.

This clonotype appeared a few times. The CDR3 region is CSVANPTFTYEQYF. For the CDR3, the DNA is TGCAGCGTTGCAAACCCGACTTTTACCTACGAGCAGTACTTC. This chain uses TRBV29-1 with TRBJ2-7; D is unresolved. Trimming removed 4 bases at V and 2 bases at J, with 15 bases between. This CDR3 has 14 amino acids. Germline CDR1 SQVTM, CDR2 ANQGSEA.

A few counts support this clonotype. The CDR3 is CAITHSGTNEQYF. DNA for the CDR3: TGTGCCATCACACATAGTGGGACCAACGAGCAGTACTTC. This chain links TRBV10-3 with TRBJ2-7; D assignment may be TRBD1 or TRBD2 (5 bases each). V was cut by 7 bases and J by 5 bases, with 15 bases left in between. The V gene's germline CDR1 is ENHRY and CDR2 SYGVKD. The CDR3 runs 13 residues.

This rearrangement joins TRBV7-9 to TRBJ2-7; no clear D gene. V was trimmed by 1 base and J by 5 bases, leaving 9 bases between them. CDR3 length: 13 amino acids. The germline CDR1 and CDR2 sequences are SEHNR and FQNEAQ (reference sequence). The CDR3 DNA reads TGTGCCAGCAGCTTAGAAGATAGGGACGAGCAGTACTTC. The encoded protein is CASSLEDRDEQYF.

This clonotype was recorded many times. This rearrangement joins TRBV29-1 to TRBJ2-1; D gene ambiguous. This CDR3 comprises 13 residues. CDR1 is SQVTM and CDR2 is ANQGSEA in the germline V gene. V lost 3 bases, J lost 3 bases, and 9 bases lay in between. CDR3 bases: TGCAGCGTTGAGCAAAGGGACTACAATGAGCAGTTCTTC. This encodes CSVEQRDYNEQFF.